This entry lists 16 T cell receptor beta chains sequenced from one sample in a study of blood T cell repertoires in COVID-19. Assay: immunoSEQ multiplex PCR; the TCRdb copy retains only in-frame clones and omits some. The data contain 52,000 or so clones, 90% of them seen just once; the ten biggest clones take up about 2.9%. The sequenced sample was peripheral blood. All receptors derive from a human donor in a cohort sampled during active COVID-19.

This clone was seen a single time. The rearrangement uses TRBV6-2 or TRBV6-3 and TRBJ2-6; 10 nucleotides agree with TRBD1. The CDR3 has 17 amino acids. Germline lookup yields CDR1 MNHEY and CDR2 SVGEGT. Losses at the gene ends were 4 bases for V and 2 bases for J; bases not matched to a gene: 5. The CDR3 DNA follows: TGTGCCAGCAGTTTATGGACAGGGGGAACTGGGGCCAACGTCCTGACTTTC. It yields the protein CASSLWTGGTGANVLTF.

This chain links TRBV7-3 with TRBJ2-1, with 13 bases identical to TRBD2. V lost 4 bases and J lost 5; bases outside the gene matches: 2. Germline CDR1 reads SGHTA; CDR2 reads FQGTGA. The CDR3 sequence is 15 residues long. CDR3 nucleotide sequence: TGTGCCAGCAGCTCCGGGACTAGCGGGAACAATGAGCAGTTCTTC. Residues: CASSSGTSGNNEQFF.

The V gene is TRBV7-3, the J gene TRBJ2-7; D is ambiguous. This CDR3 has 11 residues. Germline V gene sequence: CDR1 SGHTA, CDR2 FQGTGA. Trimming removed 4 bases at V and 5 bases at J, with 6 bases between. CDR3 sequence reads: CASSSHHEQYF. For the CDR3, the DNA is TGTGCCAGCAGCTCCCATCACGAGCAGTACTTC.

The chain uses TRBV6-5 and TRBJ2-7, with a weak D call TRBD1 (5 bases). There are 14 residues in the CDR3. V was cut by 7 bases and J by 3 bases, with 16 bases left in between. From germline, CDR1 is MNHEY and CDR2 SVGAGI. The CDR3 here is CASNDRPNSYEQYF. In DNA form, the CDR3 reads TGTGCCAGCAACGACAGACCCAACAGCTACGAGCAGTACTTC.

The chain is built from TRBV10-3 and TRBJ1-1; D may be TRBD1 (5 bases). This CDR3 contains 13 residues. Germline assignment: CDR1 ENHRY and CDR2 SYGVKD. The V end lost 3 bases, the J end lost 1 base, and 6 bases lay between the germline ends. The CDR3 DNA sequence: TGTGCCATCAGTGATGACAGGAACACTGAAGCTTTCTTT. Protein product: CAISDDRNTEAFF.

The V and J genes are TRBV7-9 and TRBJ2-7; D is perhaps TRBD1 (6 bases). CDR1 is SEHNR and CDR2 is FQNEAQ in the germline V gene (reference sequence). The ends were cut back, 5 bases at V and 0 bases at J, with 14 bases in the middle. CDR3 length: 15 residues. The CDR3 DNA reads TGTGCCAGCAGCGCAGGACAGCCCATCTCCTACGAGCAGTACTTC. This sequence encodes CASSAGQPISYEQYF.

The V gene is TRBV4-1, the J gene TRBJ2-7; TRBD1 agrees at 7 bases. There are 14 residues in the CDR3. In germline, CDR1 is MGHRA, CDR2 YSYEKL. The V gene end was trimmed by 3 bases and the J gene end by 3 bases; junction bases not matched to a gene: 5. The CDR3 here is CASSQRDSIYEQYF. CDR3 sequence (DNA): TGCGCCAGCAGCCAGAGGGACAGCATCTACGAGCAGTACTTC.

This chain uses TRBV6-5 with TRBJ2-5, with D possibly being TRBD1 (6 bases). The CDR3 is 14 residues long. The V gene's germline CDR1 is MNHEY and CDR2 SVGAGI. V shed 3 bases and J shed 5 bases, with 13 bases lying between them. The CDR3 DNA sequence: TGTGCCAGCAGTTATTTTGGGGGCGGGGAGACCCAGTACTTC. Its protein is CASSYFGGGETQYF.

J is TRBJ2-1 and V is TRBV11-2, with 10 nucleotides matching TRBD2. Germline lookup yields CDR1 SGHAT and CDR2 FQNNGV. This CDR3 has 17 residues. V lost 2 bases and J lost 1; bases outside the gene matches: 5. This CDR3 is CASSLSSGRLSYNEQFF. In DNA form, the CDR3 reads TGTGCCAGCAGCTTATCTAGCGGGAGATTGTCCTACAATGAGCAGTTCTTC.

By share of the sample, this clone is medium-sized. The chain combines TRBV2 with TRBJ1-6; the match to TRBD1 covers 7 bases. Germline CDR1 is SNHLY and CDR2 is FYNNEI. Trimming removed 6 bases from V and 11 bases from J; junction bases left unmatched: 7. The CDR3 extends over 13 amino acids. The CDR3 here is CASSWTGPAPLHF. In DNA, the CDR3 is TGTGCCAGCAGCTGGACAGGCCCTGCACCCCTCCACTTT. Variable domain in full (rest from reference TRBV2 and TRBJ1-6): EPEVTQTPSHQVTQMGQEVILRCVPISNHLYFYWYRQILGQKVEFLVSFYNNEISEKSEIFDDQFSVERPDGSNFTLKIRSTKLEDSAMYFCASSWTGPAPLHFGNGTRLTVT.

The CDR3 coding sequence is TGTGCCTGGAGTGTAGGGCTAGCGGGAGGGGAGCAGTACTTC. This codes for CAWSVGLAGGEQYF. This sequence joins TRBV30 and TRBJ2-7; 12 bases map to TRBD2. The CDR3 length is 14 residues. V was pared by 0 bases and J by 7 bases, with 4 bases of the junction left unmatched. Germline V gives CDR1 GTSNPN, CDR2 SVGIG (reference sequence).

The chain uses TRBV25-1 and TRBJ1-4; no clear D. Trimming shortened V by 4 bases and J by 0 bases, and 12 bases separated the two germline ends. Germline V gene lookup returns CDR1 MGHDK and CDR2 SYGVNS. This CDR3 is built from 16 residues. The CDR3 here is CASSGLGVATNEKLFF. The DNA of the CDR3 is TGTGCCAGCAGTGGTCTCGGAGTAGCAACTAATGAAAAACTGTTTTTT.

The CDR3 DNA reads as TGTGCCAGCAGCCAAGGCAGGATACCCTACAATGAGCAGTTCTTC. Protein product: CASSQGRIPYNEQFF. V is TRBV3-1 (or the pseudogene TRBV3-2) and J is TRBJ2-1; D gene unclear. The CDR3 has 15 residues. With 1 base removed from V and 2 bases from J, the gap between germline ends came to 9 bases. CDR1 is LGHDT and CDR2 is YNNKEL in the germline V gene (reference sequence).

In DNA form, the CDR3 reads TGTGCCAGCAGTTTCGGCGGGGTTACCTATAATTCACCCCTCCACTTT. It is translated as CASSFGGVTYNSPLHF. V is TRBV27 and J is TRBJ1-6; D is unclear. The CDR3 extends over 16 amino acids. The V gene lost 3 bases and the J gene lost 2 bases, with 11 bases spanning the gap. Germline V gives CDR1 MNHEY, CDR2 SMNVEV (reference sequence).

The J gene is TRBJ2-7, the V gene TRBV3-1 (or the pseudogene TRBV3-2); TRBD2 matches at 8 bases. Germline lookup yields CDR1 LGHDT and CDR2 YNNKEL (reference sequence). The CDR3 is 16 amino acids. V dropped 4 bases and J dropped 2; count of bases not matched to a gene: 10. CDR3 sequence (DNA): TGTGCCAGCAGCCCACCTCGGGGTAGCGGGGCCTACGAGCAGTACTTC. Protein product: CASSPPRGSGAYEQYF.

This chain links TRBV5-1 with TRBJ2-3, with TRBD2 matching 7 bases. J lost 2 bases, V lost 1 base, and 13 bases had no gene match. The CDR3 is 18 residues long. Germline CDR1 SGHRS, CDR2 YFSETQ. The CDR3 here is CASSLTERLAVFTDTQYF. The CDR3 region has the DNA TGCGCCAGCAGCTTGACCGAACGGCTAGCGGTCTTCACAGATACGCAGTATTTT.